This T cell receptor beta chain stems from a study of shared clonotypes between healthy human individuals. The germline gives CDR1 SQVTM, CDR2 ANQGSEA. Trimming took 8 bases from V and 9 from J; bases not matched to a gene: 9. The CDR3 consists of 14 residues. This clone was detected only once. The assay was carried out at the deep level. Splitting of each subset's genomic DNA was done evenly across several immunoSEQ plates. The input for sorted-subset replicate PCRs was 200 ng DNA, 25,000 to 35,000 T cell genomes. Sequencing used immunoSEQ multiplex PCR; TCRdb keeps in-frame clones, though not all of them. The sample has approximately 2.1 million clones; 90% to 95% are singletons. Donors included only healthy HIV-negative adults lacking recent acute infections or vaccinations.

Sequencing was carried out using naive CD4+ T cells from PBMCs. Documented subset: CD45RA+ positively selected. The TCR comes from a man aged 18 to 30 in good health. Some clones in this sample may be carry-over from other donors' samples. V gene TRBV29-1 combines with J gene TRBJ2-1, with 14 positions matching TRBD2. In DNA, the CDR3 is TGCAGCCTGGGGGGACTAGCGGGAGAAGTTGAGCAGTTCTTC. Protein: CSLGGLAGEVEQFF.